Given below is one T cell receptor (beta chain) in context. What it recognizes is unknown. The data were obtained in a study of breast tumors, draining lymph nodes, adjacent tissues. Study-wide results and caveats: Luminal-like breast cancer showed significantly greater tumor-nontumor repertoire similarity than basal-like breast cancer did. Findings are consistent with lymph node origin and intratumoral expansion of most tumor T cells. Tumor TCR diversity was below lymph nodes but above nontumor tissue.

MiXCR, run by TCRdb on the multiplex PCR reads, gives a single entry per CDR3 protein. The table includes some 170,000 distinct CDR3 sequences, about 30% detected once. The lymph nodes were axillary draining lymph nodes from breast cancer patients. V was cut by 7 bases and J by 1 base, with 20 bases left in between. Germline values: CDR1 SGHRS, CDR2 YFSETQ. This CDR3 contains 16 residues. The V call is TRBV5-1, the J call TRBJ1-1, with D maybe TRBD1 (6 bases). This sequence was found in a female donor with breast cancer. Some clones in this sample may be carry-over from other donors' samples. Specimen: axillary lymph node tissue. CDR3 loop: CASYAFRGRENTEAFF. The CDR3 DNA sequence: TGCGCCAGCTACGCTTTCAGGGGCCGTGAGAACACTGAAGCTTTCTTT.